The next 32 T cell receptor beta chains were all read from a single sample in a study of identifying expanded T cells in peripheral blood. The protocol was immunoSEQ multiplex PCR, while the TCRdb copy is restricted to in-frame clones and leaves out a portion. The top ten clones hold less than 4% of a sample with 100,000 to 150,000 clones, more than 75% of them seen once. Sequenced sample: blood. These receptors all stem from a person aged 18 to 69 in good health.

This chain joins TRBV5-4 and TRBJ2-3, with D possibly being TRBD1 (5 bases). V was cut by 7 bases and J by 1 base, with 13 bases left in between. From germline, CDR1 is SGHNT and CDR2 YYREEE (reference sequence). The CDR3 loop spans 14 amino acids. This CDR3 reads CASGRGSGTDTQYF. DNA for the CDR3: TGTGCCAGCGGAAGGGGAAGCGGCACAGATACGCAGTATTTT.

The chain couples TRBV9 to TRBJ1-3; TRBD1 might be the D (5 bases). Germline-derived CDR1 and CDR2 are SGDLS and YYNGEE. V was trimmed by 4 bases and J by 0 bases, leaving 14 bases between them. The CDR3 contains 16 residues. In nucleotides, the CDR3 is TGTGCCAGCAGCACCGGGACGGTTCGCTCTGGAAACACCATATATTTT. Residues: CASSTGTVRSGNTIYF.

The genes are TRBV10-3 and TRBJ1-2; D not certain. The V end lost 0 bases, the J end lost 4 bases, and 9 bases lay between the germline ends. The CDR3 is 14 amino acids. Germline-derived CDR1 and CDR2 are ENHRY and SYGVKD. In DNA form, the CDR3 reads TGTGCCATCAGTGAGTCGCTAATCGGCTATGGCTACACCTTC. It translates to CAISESLIGYGYTF.

The chain combines TRBV5-1 with TRBJ2-7, with TRBD1 identical over 11 bases. J gave up 0 bases and V 5 bases, and 1 base lay outside the gene matches. Germline-derived CDR1 and CDR2 are SGHRS and YFSETQ. This CDR3 is built from 14 residues. The CDR3 region has the DNA TGCGCCAGCAGAGGACAGGGGGCCTCCTACGAGCAGTACTTC. Residues: CASRGQGASYEQYF.

This clone was detected a few times. The rearrangement links TRBV6-5 to TRBJ1-6; weak D call: TRBD1 (5 bases). Trimming removed 6 bases at V and 12 bases at J, with 12 bases between. The CDR3 sequence is 12 residues long. CDR1 and CDR2 from the germline V gene are MNHEY and SVGAGI. The CDR3 spells CASRTSGVPLHF. The CDR3 nucleotides are TGTGCCAGCAGAACCTCGGGGGTACCCCTCCACTTT.

The chain has TRBV27 and TRBJ2-7; D gene unclear. The CDR3 consists of 13 residues. Trimming removed 3 bases from V and 5 bases from J, with 11 bases in between. Germline V gene sequence: CDR1 MNHEY, CDR2 SMNVEV (reference sequence). The chain's CDR3 is CASSLGNLNEQYF. The CDR3 bases are TGTGCCAGCAGTTTGGGGAACTTGAACGAGCAGTACTTC.

The V call is TRBV27, the J call TRBJ1-2; 7 bases fit TRBD1. CDR1 is MNHEY and CDR2 is SMNVEV in the germline V gene (reference sequence). With V trimmed by 0 bases and J by 7 bases, 8 bases remained unmatched. There are 15 residues in the CDR3. DNA of the CDR3: TGTGCCAGCAGTTTATCGGAGGACAGGTCGCTTGGCTACACCTTC. It yields the protein CASSLSEDRSLGYTF.

This chain connects TRBV5-4 to TRBJ1-2; 12 bases align to TRBD1. The J segment lost 2 bases and the V segment lost 3 bases, leaving 5 bases of the junction unmatched. The CDR3 has 16 amino acids. Germline-derived CDR1 and CDR2 are SGHNT and YYREEE (reference sequence). DNA for the CDR3: TGTGCCAGCAGCTGGGGACAGGGGGCCTTAAACTATGGCTACACCTTC. This encodes CASSWGQGALNYGYTF.

V gene TRBV10-3 combines with J gene TRBJ1-5, with a weak D call TRBD1 (5 bases). The CDR3 is 14 amino acids. Looked up from germline, CDR1 is ENHRY and CDR2 is SYGVKD. Trimming pared 4 bases from V and 7 bases from J, leaving 14 bases between. DNA for the CDR3: TGTGCCATCAGTGGGGGCGGCACGAGGCAGCCCCAGCATTTT. Translation: CAISGGGTRQPQHF.

This chain uses TRBV5-1 with TRBJ2-6; possibly TRBD1 for D (5 bases). In germline, CDR1 is SGHRS, CDR2 YFSETQ. V was cut by 6 bases and J by 0 bases, with 10 bases left in between. The CDR3 is 15 amino acids. DNA of the CDR3: TGCGCCAGCACAGGGTCCCTCTCTGGGGCCAACGTCCTGACTTTC. Protein sequence: CASTGSLSGANVLTF.

The CDR3 region has the DNA TGTGCCAGCAGTGGAACGGGCGGGGGTTGGGACTATGGCTACACCTTC. Translation gives CASSGTGGGWDYGYTF. This chain links TRBV2 with TRBJ1-2; the D gene is possibly TRBD1 (5 bases). V was pared by 4 bases and J by 3 bases, with 18 bases between. The germline V gene has CDR1 SNHLY and CDR2 FYNNEI. CDR3 length equals 16 residues.

The chain joins TRBV25-1 to TRBJ2-1; 7 bases agree with TRBD1. The junction had 2 bases not matched to a gene; V was cut back by 2 bases and J by 1 base. The CDR3 runs to 15 residues. The germline CDR1 and CDR2 sequences are MGHDK and SYGVNS. CDR3 DNA sequence: TGTGCCAGCAGTGAACCCAGGGGGTCCTACAATGAGCAGTTCTTC. Translating gives CASSEPRGSYNEQFF. The full variable domain, completed using reference TRBV25-1 and TRBJ2-1, is EADIYQTPRYLVIGTGKKITLECSQTMGHDKMYWYQQDPGMELHLIHYSYGVNSTEKGDLSSESTVSRIRTEHFPLTLESARPSHTSQYLCASSEPRGSYNEQFFGPGTRLTVL.

The chain employs TRBV4-1 and TRBJ2-7, with a possible D match to TRBD2 (7 bases). Per germline, CDR1 MGHRA and CDR2 YSYEKL. The CDR3 has 17 amino acids. V was cut by 1 base and J by 3 bases, with 19 bases left in between. The CDR3, as DNA: TGCGCCAGCAGCCAAGTATACCGCGGCGGGGGCATCTACGAGCAGTACTTC. Residues: CASSQVYRGGGIYEQYF.

This clone was observed a handful of times. J is TRBJ2-3 and V is TRBV18; 11 nucleotides match TRBD2. The germline V gene encodes CDR1 KGHSH and CDR2 LQKENI. The J segment lost 6 bases and the V segment lost 8 bases, leaving 10 bases of the junction unmatched. The CDR3 extends over 15 amino acids. In DNA, the CDR3 is TGTGCCAGCCAACCGGGACTAGCGGTATTGGATACGCAGTATTTT. Translated: CASQPGLAVLDTQYF.

V usage is TRBV18 and J usage is TRBJ1-2, with TRBD1 identical over 11 bases. V trimming: 6 bases; J trimming: 6 bases; junction bases outside the gene matches: 6. Germline CDR1 is KGHSH and CDR2 is LQKENI. The CDR3 runs to 14 residues. The CDR3 loop is CASSPPGQGDGYTF. CDR3 nucleotides: TGTGCCAGCTCGCCTCCGGGACAGGGGGATGGCTACACCTTC.

The chain carries TRBV7-6 and TRBJ2-7; 8 bases line up with TRBD1. V lost 2 bases and J lost 2; bases outside the gene matches: 17. The CDR3 length is 19 residues. Germline V gene sequence: CDR1 SGHVS, CDR2 FNYEAQ. CDR3 loop: CASSLLQGAASGIPYEQYF. The CDR3 DNA is TGTGCCAGCAGCTTATTGCAGGGGGCGGCGAGTGGAATCCCCTACGAGCAGTACTTC.

This chain joins TRBV6-5 and TRBJ1-2; TRBD1 agrees at 9 bases. Trimming cost V 6 bases and J 7 bases; bases outside gene matches: 6. Per the germline V gene, CDR1 is MNHEY and CDR2 is SVGAGI. The CDR3 has 13 residues. In DNA, the CDR3 is TGTGCCAGCAGATCCACAGGGGGCCCTGGCTACACCTTC. Translation gives CASRSTGGPGYTF.

The rearrangement joins TRBV4-3 to TRBJ2-2; 7 bases map to TRBD1. Germline-derived CDR1 and CDR2 are LGHNA and YSLEER. The CDR3 covers 15 residues. The junction had 6 bases not matched to a gene; V was cut back by 4 bases and J by 4 bases. The CDR3 spells CASSLETGSTGELFF. CDR3 nucleotide sequence: TGCGCCAGCAGCCTAGAGACAGGGAGCACCGGGGAGCTGTTTTTT.

The chain carries TRBV2 and TRBJ1-5; possibly TRBD1 for D (5 bases). The CDR3 has 14 amino acids. Germline CDR1 SNHLY, CDR2 FYNNEI. V was cut by 4 bases and J by 7 bases, with 14 bases left in between. The CDR3 loop is CASSVGRESQPQHF. DNA for the CDR3: TGTGCCAGCAGTGTGGGCAGGGAATCCCAGCCCCAGCATTTT.

Only one count was recorded for this clone. The rearrangement joins TRBV10-3 to TRBJ2-1; 9 nucleotides line up with TRBD1. The CDR3 extends over 13 amino acids. The germline gives CDR1 ENHRY, CDR2 SYGVKD. Trimming cost V 6 bases and J 15 bases; bases outside gene matches: 12. The CDR3 protein is CAIREGQGTAWFF. CDR3 bases: TGTGCCATCAGGGAGGGACAGGGCACCGCTTGGTTCTTC.

The rearrangement links TRBV7-6 to TRBJ2-2, with TRBD1 identical over 9 bases. The V gene's germline CDR1 is SGHVS and CDR2 FNYEAQ. Trimming at V came to 5 bases and at J to 1 base, leaving 2 bases not matched to a gene. The CDR3 covers 15 residues. The CDR3 DNA is TGTGCCAGCAGCGCGGGACAGGGGAACACCGGGGAGCTGTTTTTT. This translates into CASSAGQGNTGELFF.

The chain joins TRBV14 to TRBJ2-5, with D tentatively TRBD2 (5 bases). This CDR3 region has 13 residues. Per the germline V gene, CDR1 is SGHDN and CDR2 is FVKESK. Trimming took off 4 bases at V and 7 bases at J, with 13 bases between the two ends. CDR3 region: CASSRSGSGTQYF. In nucleotides, the CDR3 is TGTGCCAGCAGCCGTTCTGGGAGCGGGACCCAGTACTTC.

The genes are TRBV7-8 and TRBJ2-2; no firm D call. CDR3 size: 15 residues. Germline CDR1 SGHVS, CDR2 FQNEAQ. Trimming removed 1 base at V and 0 bases at J, with 6 bases between. This CDR3 is CASSLVSTNTGELFF. Here the CDR3 DNA reads TGTGCCAGCAGCTTAGTAAGCACGAACACCGGGGAGCTGTTTTTT.

The gene calls are TRBV28 and TRBJ1-2, with D possibly matching TRBD1 (5 bases). The germline V gene has CDR1 MDHEN and CDR2 SYDVKM. The CDR3 length is 17 residues. Trimming removed 0 bases from V and 1 base from J, with 15 bases in between. The CDR3 sequence: CASSLWKGVVYNYGYTF. The DNA of the CDR3 is TGTGCCAGCAGTTTATGGAAAGGGGTGGTCTATAACTATGGCTACACCTTC.

The CDR3 sequence is CASSLRGAGEQFF. CDR3 bases: TGTGCCAGCAGCTTACGGGGGGCAGGGGAGCAGTTCTTC. The chain has TRBV5-4 and TRBJ2-1, with D possibly being TRBD2 (7 bases). The V gene lost 2 bases and the J gene lost 10 bases, with 13 bases spanning the gap. There are 13 residues in the CDR3. Germline values: CDR1 SGHNT, CDR2 YYREEE (reference sequence). Filled out from reference TRBV5-4 and TRBJ2-1, the complete variable domain reads ETGVTQSPTHLIKTRGQQVTLRCSSQSGHNTVSWYQQALGQGPQFIFQYYREEENGRGNFPPRFSGLQFPNYSSELNVNALELDDSALYLCASSLRGAGEQFFGPGTRLTVL.

The rearrangement joins TRBV19 to TRBJ2-7, with 8 bases lining up with TRBD1. V lost 3 bases to trimming and J lost 4 bases; unmatched junction nucleotides: 8. Germline V gives CDR1 LNHDA, CDR2 SQIVND (reference sequence). This CDR3 is built from 15 residues. The CDR3: CASSIQRDRGYEQYF. The CDR3 region has the DNA TGTGCCAGTAGTATCCAACGTGACAGGGGTTACGAGCAGTACTTC.

This clone was found a few times. The chain has TRBV15 and TRBJ2-1; maybe TRBD1 (6 bases). The CDR3 totals 18 residues. V gave up 0 bases and J gave up 5 bases, with 20 bases separating them. Germline lookup yields CDR1 LNHNV and CDR2 YYDKDF (reference sequence). The CDR3 sequence: CATSRDYLGETGHNEQFF. The CDR3 DNA is TGTGCCACCAGCAGAGATTACTTGGGGGAGACAGGTCACAATGAGCAGTTCTTC.

This rearrangement joins TRBV7-6 to TRBJ1-4; 8 bases line up with TRBD1. The length of the CDR3 is 16 residues. The junction had 8 bases not matched to a gene; V was cut back by 4 bases and J by 4 bases. Per germline, CDR1 SGHVS and CDR2 FNYEAQ. CDR3 in amino acids: CASSSQGAGFNEKLFF. DNA of the CDR3: TGTGCCAGCAGCTCTCAGGGGGCGGGTTTTAATGAAAAACTGTTTTTT.

The chain joins TRBV30 to TRBJ2-1; TRBD2 might be the D (6 bases). This CDR3 has 15 amino acids. The V end lost 2 bases, the J end lost 2 bases, and 13 bases lay between the germline ends. Germline values: CDR1 GTSNPN, CDR2 SVGIG (reference sequence). DNA for the CDR3: TGTGCCTGGAGTATTGGCGGGGAACCCTACAATGAGCAGTTCTTC. Translated, it gives CAWSIGGEPYNEQFF.

The rearrangement joins TRBV5-5 to TRBJ2-5, with D unresolved. The CDR3 is 14 residues long. In germline, CDR1 is SGHKS, CDR2 YYEKEE (reference sequence). The V gene lost 4 bases and the J gene lost 9 bases, with 19 bases spanning the gap. The CDR3 DNA reads TGTGCCAGCAGCCTCCGGGCCTCCGCATGGGCCCAGTACTTC. Translated: CASSLRASAWAQYF. The entire variable domain, with the rest obtained from reference TRBV5-5 and TRBJ2-5, is as follows: DAGVTQSPTHLIKTRGQQVTLRCSPISGHKSVSWYQQVLGQGPQFIFQYYEKEERGRGNFPDRFSARQFPNYSSELNVNALLLGDSALYLCASSLRASAWAQYFGPGTRLLVL.

V is TRBV7-2 and J is TRBJ1-2; no reliable D call. Germline V gene sequence: CDR1 SGHTA, CDR2 FQGNSA. The CDR3 consists of 14 residues. The V end lost 1 base, the J end lost 3 bases, and 9 bases lay between the germline ends. CDR3 residues: CASSLDGNDYGYTF. CDR3 in DNA: TGTGCCAGCAGCTTAGACGGGAATGACTATGGCTACACCTTC.

The V gene is TRBV6-1, the J gene TRBJ2-2, with 9 bases that match TRBD2. CDR1 and CDR2 (germline): MNHNS, SASEGT. The trim removed 4 bases at V and 2 bases at J, leaving 14 bases unmatched. The CDR3 spans 19 residues. The chain's CDR3 is CASSGGTSGHRLNTGELFF. Here the CDR3 DNA reads TGTGCCAGCAGTGGGGGTACTAGCGGGCACAGATTAAACACCGGGGAGCTGTTTTTT.